The entry that follows covers one TCR beta chain sequence. The entry originates in a study of T cells after yellow fever vaccination. TCRdb reprocessed the 5' RACE reads via MiXCR and lists one record per CDR3 protein. The table has around 610,000 distinct CDR3 sequences, around an eighth seen once; the top ten hold around 15%. The CDR3 contains 14 residues. Trimming pared 5 bases from V and 4 bases from J, leaving 12 bases between. Germline V lookup: CDR1 LNHNV, CDR2 YYDKDF (reference sequence). The sequence was collected from a young man who received the YFV17D yellow fever vaccine. The chain recombines TRBV15 with TRBJ1-5; unclear D gene. The specimen was PBMCs, collected on the day of the yellow fever booster vaccination. CDR3 DNA sequence: TGTGCCACCAGCCCCGCGGCCGGGAATCAGCCCCAGCATTTT. This sequence encodes CATSPAAGNQPQHF.